This is a list of T cell receptor beta chains from one sample in a study of graft-versus-host responses after intestinal transplantation. The assay was immunoSEQ multiplex PCR, and TCRdb's table has in-frame clones only and misses some. The sample yields some 85,000 clones, roughly 92% seen once. No antigen has been assigned to these receptors. The sequencing used unstimulated CD8+ T cells sorted from spleen or lymph node cells, collected before transplant. The receptors originated from a human donor who was the organ donor for an intestinal transplant. The CDR3 runs from the conserved cysteine through the conserved F or W. The D gene is left open where the match is weak. Only part of the rows carry a size: once, few, many, or a class if the clone is expanded.

clone_size d_call j_call cdr3_length v_call cdr3_nt cdr3_aa
. TRBD1 TRBJ1-2 14 TRBV9 TGTGCCAGCAGCGTAGCGGGACAGACCTATGGCTACACCTTC CASSVAGQTYGYTF
. . TRBJ2-7 15 TRBV19 TGTGCCAGTAGTATAGTAATCAGGGGATCCTACGAGCAGTACTTC CASSIVIRGSYEQYF
. . TRBJ2-3 15 TRBV7-2 TGTGCCAGCAGCTTAACGGGGGGCTCCTCAGATACGCAGTATTTT CASSLTGGSSDTQYF
. TRBD1 TRBJ1-1 14 TRBV4-1 TGCGCCAGCAGCCAAGGACAGGGAAAAGGAAAAGCTTTCTTT CASSQGQGKGKAFF
. TRBD1 TRBJ2-1 13 TRBV5-4 TGTGCCAGCAGCTTTGGGGTGACAGGGAAGCAGTTCTTC CASSFGVTGKQFF
. . TRBJ1-1 15 TRBV5-1 TGCGCCAGCAGCTTGTTGCCAGGCCCGTCAACTGAAGCTTTCTTT CASSLLPGPSTEAFF
once TRBD2 TRBJ2-7 12 TRBV19 TGTGCCAGTGGCGGGGGAGCCTACGAGCAGTACTTC CASGGGAYEQYF
. TRBD1 TRBJ1-1 15 TRBV19 TGTGCCAGTAGTATCGGGACAGGGGAATACACTGAAGCTTTCTTT CASSIGTGEYTEAFF
. TRBD1 TRBJ2-7 16 TRBV27 TGTGCCAGCAGTGCCGCGCAGGGGGCGCATTCCTACGAGCAGTACTTC CASSAAQGAHSYEQYF
. . TRBJ2-1 13 TRBV27 TGTGCCAGCAGGGACAGTTTTTTCAATGAGCAGTTCTTC CASRDSFFNEQFF
. TRBD2 TRBJ2-1 15 TRBV4-3 TGCGCCAGCAGCCAAACGGCGGGGGGGCGGGGTGAGCAGTTCTTC CASSQTAGGRGEQFF
. . TRBJ2-6 16 TRBV7-9 TGTGCCAGCAGCCCCGTTTGGCACTCTGGGGCCAACGTCCTGACTTTC CASSPVWHSGANVLTF
. . TRBJ1-5 18 TRBV7-2 TGTGCCAGCAGCTTGGCCCGTCGACTAGAAGGGAGCAATCAGCCCCAGCATTTT CASSLARRLEGSNQPQHF
. TRBD1 TRBJ2-3 16 TRBV7-9 TGTGCCAGCAGCACCGCAGACAGACAGGGACCAGATACGCAGTATTTT CASSTADRQGPDTQYF
. . TRBJ1-2 15 TRBV27 TGTGCCAGCAGTTTAAGGGGGACACCCTTTTATGGCTACACCTTC CASSLRGTPFYGYTF
. . TRBJ2-3 15 TRBV19 TGTGCCAGTAGTATGACAGCTCTTTACACAGATACGCAGTATTTT CASSMTALYTDTQYF
. . TRBJ2-7 12 TRBV6-1 TGTGCCAGCCACTACAACTCCTACGAGCAGTACTTC CASHYNSYEQYF
. . TRBJ1-6 12 TRBV7-7 TGTGCCAGCAGCTTGGAGTTAGAACCCCTCCACTTT CASSLELEPLHF
. . TRBJ1-4 13 TRBV5-5 TGTGCCAGCAGCTTGTTGCGGAATGAAAAACTGTTTTTT CASSLLRNEKLFF
. . TRBJ2-2 16 TRBV10-2 TGCGCCAGCACCCTGTGGGATAGGGGGAACACCGGGGAGCTGTTTTTT CASTLWDRGNTGELFF
few . TRBJ1-1 14 TRBV4-1 TGCGCCAGCAGCCAAGGAGGAGCGAACACTGAAGCTTTCTTT CASSQGGANTEAFF
. TRBD1 TRBJ1-3 18 TRBV5-4 TGTGCCAGCAGCTTGGTGACAGGGGGAGAGGGGTCTGGAAACACCATATATTTT CASSLVTGGEGSGNTIYF
. TRBD1 TRBJ1-2 17 TRBV7-6 TGTGCCAGCAGCTCTCGTATGTGGGGACAGGGATGGAATGGCTACACCTTC CASSSRMWGQGWNGYTF
. TRBD2 TRBJ2-3 14 TRBV9 TGTGCCAGCAGCGCTAGCGGGGCCACAGATACGCAGTATTTT CASSASGATDTQYF
. . TRBJ1-4 13 TRBV2 TGTGCCAGGAAGCGTCGGGTAATGAAAGAACTGTTTTTT CARKRRVMKELFF
. TRBD2 TRBJ2-7 14 TRBV7-9 TGTGCCAGCAGCCGAGCGGGGGAAGACTACGAGCAGTACTTC CASSRAGEDYEQYF
. . TRBJ2-3 12 TRBV19 TGTGCCAGTACTACTAGCACAGATACGCAGTATTTT CASTTSTDTQYF
. . TRBJ2-7 12 TRBV9 TGTGCCAGTAGCCAGGGGATGGACGAGCAGTACTTC CASSQGMDEQYF
. . TRBJ1-5 15 TRBV27 TGTGCCAGCAGTCCCTATCGACAGGCCAATCAGCCCCAGCATTTT CASSPYRQANQPQHF
. . TRBJ2-7 15 TRBV27 TGTGCCAGCAGTTACTCCCCAGGGCTTTCCTACGAGCAGTACTTC CASSYSPGLSYEQYF
. . TRBJ1-1 14 TRBV9 TGTGCCAGCAGCGTAGGTGGGCAGAACACTGAAGCTTTCTTT CASSVGGQNTEAFF
. TRBD2 TRBJ2-3 17 TRBV7-2 TGTGCCAGCAGCTTGGATAGCGGGGGGTCTAGCACAGATACGCAGTATTTT CASSLDSGGSSTDTQYF
once . TRBJ1-1 12 TRBV6-6 TGTGCCAGCAGGCCCCGGGGCACTGAAGCTTTCTTT CASRPRGTEAFF
. . TRBJ1-3 22 TRBV15 TGTGCCACCAGCAGAGATCTCTCGTCCCCCGGTGGGACACCCGGAGGCGGAAACACCATATATTTT CATSRDLSSPGGTPGGGNTIYF
few TRBD2 TRBJ2-1 18 TRBV27 TGTGCCAGCAGTCCCTGGACTAGCGGGGGGGGCTCCTACAATGAGCAGTTCTTC CASSPWTSGGGSYNEQFF
. TRBD2 TRBJ2-3 16 TRBV7-2 TGTGCCAGCAGCTTACCGTCGCGGGGGGGCACAGATACGCAGTATTTT CASSLPSRGGTDTQYF
. TRBD1 TRBJ1-6 15 TRBV7-9 TGTGCCAGCAGCTTAGCACAGGGGGCAGGCTCACCCCTCCACTTT CASSLAQGAGSPLHF
. . TRBJ2-7 15 TRBV4-1 TGCGCCAGCAGCCAAGGAACAGGCACGACCTACGAGCAGTACTTC CASSQGTGTTYEQYF
. . TRBJ1-1 17 TRBV4-3 TGCGCCAGCAGCCAAGATTATTACCCAGATATGAACACTGAAGCTTTCTTT CASSQDYYPDMNTEAFF
. TRBD2 TRBJ2-1 16 TRBV5-5 TGTGCCAGCAGCTCCGGGACTAGCGGGGGGGTAAATGAGCAGTTCTTC CASSSGTSGGVNEQFF
. . TRBJ1-1 12 TRBV5-1 TGCGCCAGCAGAGGATCGCGGGCTGAAGCTTTCTTT CASRGSRAEAFF